This is a list of T cell receptor beta chains from one sample in a study of vaccination effects on CD4 cells after COVID-19. The antigens for these receptors are not known. Here immunoSEQ multiplex PCR was the method, and the copy in TCRdb shows in-frame clones only, minus some. The sample lists 71,000 or so clones; under 75% were seen once. The source material was CD4+ T cells from PBMCs cultured with HCoV-OC43 spike peptides, sampled before COVID-19 vaccination. Receptors originate from a human donor who received a COVID-19 vaccine. CDR3s include the opening cysteine and the closing phenylalanine or tryptophan. A D gene is named only where the DNA matches it firmly. Size tells how often a clone was seen (once, few, many) or the class of an expanded clone, and some rows leave it out.

clone_size | j_call | v_call | d_call | cdr3_aa | cdr3_nt
. | TRBJ1-6 | TRBV28 | . | CASSAGTMGSPLHF | TGTGCCAGCAGCGCCGGGACGATGGGGTCACCCCTCCACTTT
. | TRBJ1-1 | TRBV5-6 | . | CASSLAPGGGINTEAFF | TGTGCCAGCAGCTTGGCCCCGGGCGGGGGGATTAACACTGAAGCTTTCTTT
few | TRBJ1-5 | TRBV13 | TRBD1 | CASSLGQGRTNQPQHF | TGTGCCAGCAGCTTGGGACAGGGGAGAACTAATCAGCCCCAGCATTTT
. | TRBJ2-3 | TRBV3-1/TRBV3-2 | TRBD2 | CASSQGGEGYTQYF | TGTGCCAGCAGCCAAGGGGGGGAGGGTTATACGCAGTATTTT
. | TRBJ1-6 | TRBV18 | . | CASSPLIGPDNSPLHF | TGTGCCAGCTCACCATTAATAGGGCCGGATAATTCACCCCTCCACTTT
. | TRBJ1-2 | TRBV5-1 | . | CASSFGRPSGYGYTF | TGCGCCAGCAGCTTTGGGAGGCCCTCGGGATATGGCTACACCTTC
. | TRBJ2-5 | TRBV6-1 | . | CASSGNRRGTEETQYF | TGTGCCAGCAGTGGGAACCGGAGAGGGACCGAGGAGACCCAGTACTTC
few | TRBJ1-5 | TRBV19 | . | CANTGQPQHF | TGTGCCAATACAGGTCAGCCCCAGCATTTT
. | TRBJ1-4 | TRBV14 | . | CASSQARTFGEKLFF | TGTGCCAGCAGCCAAGCAAGAACATTCGGTGAAAAACTGTTTTTT
. | TRBJ1-2 | TRBV6-2/TRBV6-3 | TRBD1 | CASSRTGNGYGYTF | TGTGCCAGCAGCCGGACAGGGAACGGCTATGGCTACACCTTC
few | TRBJ1-6 | TRBV6-5 | . | CASSYSRTGSGSPLHF | TGTGCCAGCAGTTACTCCAGGACCGGTAGTGGATCACCCCTCCACTTT
. | TRBJ2-5 | TRBV18 | . | CASSPLRDQETQYF | TGTGCCAGCTCACCACTCAGGGACCAAGAGACCCAGTACTTC
. | TRBJ1-2 | TRBV6-5 | . | CASVTSGQINYGYTF | TGTGCCAGCGTGACGTCGGGACAAATTAACTATGGCTACACCTTC
. | TRBJ1-1 | TRBV29-1 | . | CSVGRGRTEAFF | TGCAGCGTTGGCAGAGGGCGGACTGAAGCTTTCTTT
. | TRBJ1-6 | TRBV27 | . | CASSLGEGGGYNSPLHF | TGTGCCAGCAGTTTAGGGGAAGGAGGTGGCTACAATTCACCCCTCCACTTT
few | TRBJ1-2 | TRBV6-1 | . | CASSEVQGKYGYTF | TGTGCCAGCAGTGAAGTTCAAGGGAAGTATGGCTACACCTTC
. | TRBJ2-3 | TRBV5-1 | TRBD1 | CASYRTGFVSTDTQYF | TGCGCCAGCTACCGGACAGGGTTTGTTTCCACAGATACGCAGTATTTT
. | TRBJ2-1 | TRBV18 | TRBD2 | CASSPTSGGLGEQFF | TGTGCCAGCTCACCGACTAGCGGGGGGTTGGGTGAGCAGTTCTTC
. | TRBJ2-2 | TRBV6-6 | TRBD1 | CATPGQGGNTGELFF | TGTGCCACCCCTGGACAGGGAGGAAACACCGGGGAGCTGTTTTTT
. | TRBJ1-2 | TRBV28 | TRBD1 | CASSSTGTGNSYGYTF | TGTGCCAGCAGTTCTACCGGGACAGGGAACAGCTATGGCTACACCTTC
. | TRBJ1-1 | TRBV19 | TRBD1 | CASSPDDGQGTEAFF | TGTGCCAGTAGTCCCGACGACGGACAGGGGACTGAAGCTTTCTTT
. | TRBJ1-3 | TRBV19 | . | CASSMSPGNTIYF | TGTGCCAGTAGTATGAGTCCTGGAAACACCATATATTTT
. | TRBJ2-3 | TRBV18 | . | CASSPPVQGRGTQYF | TGTGCCAGCTCACCACCAGTCCAGGGAAGAGGTACGCAGTATTTT
. | TRBJ1-4 | TRBV7-6 | . | CASSFNEKLFF | TGTGCCAGCAGCTTTAACGAAAAACTGTTTTTT
. | TRBJ1-1 | TRBV30 | . | CAWSRPGQAFF | TGTGCCTGGAGTCGCCCAGGGCAGGCTTTCTTT
. | TRBJ2-3 | TRBV2 | . | CASTVTESTDTQYF | TGTGCCAGCACGGTAACAGAGAGCACAGATACGCAGTATTTT
. | TRBJ2-2 | TRBV30 | . | CAWSGRARNTGELFF | TGTGCCTGGAGCGGACGGGCGCGGAACACCGGGGAGCTGTTTTTT
. | TRBJ1-1 | TRBV18 | TRBD1 | CASSLTGGNAEAFF | TGTGCCAGCTCACTAACAGGGGGTAACGCTGAAGCTTTCTTT
. | TRBJ2-5 | TRBV5-6 | . | CASSLTGDARVETQYF | TGTGCCAGCAGCTTGACGGGTGATGCCCGGGTGGAGACCCAGTACTTC
. | TRBJ2-3 | TRBV3-1/TRBV3-2 | TRBD2 | CASSLTSGGTSTDTQYF | TGTGCCAGCAGCTTAACTAGCGGGGGGACGAGCACAGATACGCAGTATTTT
. | TRBJ1-3 | TRBV10-1 | . | CASTTPGTGGNTIYF | TGCGCCAGCACCACACCCGGGACGGGTGGAAACACCATATATTTT
. | TRBJ2-1 | TRBV7-9 | . | CASSSPSVLWRLSYNEQFF | TGTGCCAGCAGCAGCCCAAGTGTTTTATGGCGGCTCTCCTACAATGAGCAGTTCTTC
. | TRBJ1-6 | TRBV30 | TRBD1 | CAWSSDRTQSNSPLHF | TGTGCCTGGAGTTCGGACAGGACTCAAAGTAATTCACCCCTCCACTTT
few | TRBJ2-2 | TRBV7-3 | . | CASSLTRAGSTGELFF | TGTGCCAGCAGCTTAACCCGGGCAGGGAGCACCGGGGAGCTGTTTTTT
. | TRBJ2-2 | TRBV18 | . | CASSPEDLGVWNTGELFF | TGTGCCAGCTCACCTGAGGACCTAGGAGTATGGAACACCGGGGAGCTGTTTTTT